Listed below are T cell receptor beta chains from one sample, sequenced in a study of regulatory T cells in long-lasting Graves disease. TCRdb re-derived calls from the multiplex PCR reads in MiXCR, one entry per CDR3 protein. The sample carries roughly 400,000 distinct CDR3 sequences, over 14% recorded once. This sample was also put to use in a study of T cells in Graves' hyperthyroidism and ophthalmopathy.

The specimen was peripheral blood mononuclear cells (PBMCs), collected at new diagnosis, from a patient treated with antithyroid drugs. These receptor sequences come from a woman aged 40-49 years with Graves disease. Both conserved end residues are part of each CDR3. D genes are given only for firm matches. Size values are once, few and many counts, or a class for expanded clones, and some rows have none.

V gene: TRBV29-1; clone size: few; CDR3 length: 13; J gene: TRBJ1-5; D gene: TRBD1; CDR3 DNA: TGCAGCGTGGGGGGACAGGGTGGTCAGCCCCAGCATTTT; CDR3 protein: CSVGGQGGQPQHF
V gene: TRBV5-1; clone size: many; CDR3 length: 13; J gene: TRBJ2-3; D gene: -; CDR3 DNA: TGCGCCAGCGCAATTAGATCCGCAGATACGCAGTATTTT; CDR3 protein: CASAIRSADTQYF
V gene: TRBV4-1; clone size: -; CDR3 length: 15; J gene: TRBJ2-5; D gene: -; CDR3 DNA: TGCGCCAGCAGCCAAGTGGCAGGGGTTGTGGAGACCCAGTACTTC; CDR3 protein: CASSQVAGVVETQYF
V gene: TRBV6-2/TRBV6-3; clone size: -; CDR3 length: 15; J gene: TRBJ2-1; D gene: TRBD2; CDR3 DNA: TGTGCCAGCAGTTACAAGTCTAGCGGGTACAATGAGCAGTTCTTC; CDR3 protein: CASSYKSSGYNEQFF
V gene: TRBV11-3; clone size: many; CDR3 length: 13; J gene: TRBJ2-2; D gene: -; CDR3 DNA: TGTGCCAGCAGCTATACAGCAACCGGGGAGCTGTTTTTT; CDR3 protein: CASSYTATGELFF
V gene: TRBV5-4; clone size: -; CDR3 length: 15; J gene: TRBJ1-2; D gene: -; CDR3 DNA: TGTGCCAGCAGTTCCGACAGAGAGTCGATATATGGCTACACCTTC; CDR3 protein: CASSSDRESIYGYTF
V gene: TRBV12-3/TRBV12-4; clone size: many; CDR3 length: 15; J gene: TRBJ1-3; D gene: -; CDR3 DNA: TGTGCCAGCAGGGGGCAGGGAAGCACTGGAAACACCATATATTTT; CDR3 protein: CASRGQGSTGNTIYF
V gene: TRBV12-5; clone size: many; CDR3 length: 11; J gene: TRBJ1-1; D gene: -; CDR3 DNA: TGTGCTAGTGGTTTGGGCAATGAAGCTTTCTTT; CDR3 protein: CASGLGNEAFF
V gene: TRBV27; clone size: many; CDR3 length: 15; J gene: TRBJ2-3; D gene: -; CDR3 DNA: TGTGCCAGCAGTTTGCGGCCTCTGAGCACAGATACGCAGTATTTT; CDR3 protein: CASSLRPLSTDTQYF
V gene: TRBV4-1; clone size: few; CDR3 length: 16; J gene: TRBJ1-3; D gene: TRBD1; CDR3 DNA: TGCGCCAGCAGCCCTCAAGGGGGCCTTTCGGGAAACACCATATATTTT; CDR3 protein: CASSPQGGLSGNTIYF
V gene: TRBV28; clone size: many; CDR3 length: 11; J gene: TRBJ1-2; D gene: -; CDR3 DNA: TGTGCCAGCAGTTTAGCACGGGGCTACACCTTC; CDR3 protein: CASSLARGYTF
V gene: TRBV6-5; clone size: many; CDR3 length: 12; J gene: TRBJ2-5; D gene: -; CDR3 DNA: TGTGCCAGCAGTTTAACTTGGGAGACCCAGTACTTC; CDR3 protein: CASSLTWETQYF
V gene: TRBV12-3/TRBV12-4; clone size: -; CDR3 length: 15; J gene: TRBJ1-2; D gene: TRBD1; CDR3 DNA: TGTGCCAGCAGTTTAGGGACAGGGAGCGGCTATGGCTACACCTTC; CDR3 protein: CASSLGTGSGYGYTF
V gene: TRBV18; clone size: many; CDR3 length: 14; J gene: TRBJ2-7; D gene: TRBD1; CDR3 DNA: TGTGCCAGCTCGGCGGACAGGGCGTCCTACGAGCAGTACTTC; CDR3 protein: CASSADRASYEQYF
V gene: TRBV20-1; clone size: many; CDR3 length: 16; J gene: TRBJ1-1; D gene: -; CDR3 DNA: TGCAGTGCTAGACCCCGCAGTCAGGGCATGAACACTGAAGCTTTCTTT; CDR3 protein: CSARPRSQGMNTEAFF
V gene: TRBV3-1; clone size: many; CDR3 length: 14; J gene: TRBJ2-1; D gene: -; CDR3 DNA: TGTGCCAGCAGCCTGGACCGGCAGTACAATGAGCAGTTCTTC; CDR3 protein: CASSLDRQYNEQFF
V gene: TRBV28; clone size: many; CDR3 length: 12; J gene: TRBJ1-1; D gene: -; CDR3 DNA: TGTGCCAGCAGTCGACAGCCCCTCGAAGCTTTCTTT; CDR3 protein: CASSRQPLEAFF
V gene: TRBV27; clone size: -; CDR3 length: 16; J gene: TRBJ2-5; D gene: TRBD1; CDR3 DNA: TGTGCCAGCAGTCCTCGGACAGGGGTGGAAGGAGAGACCCAGTACTTC; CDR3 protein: CASSPRTGVEGETQYF
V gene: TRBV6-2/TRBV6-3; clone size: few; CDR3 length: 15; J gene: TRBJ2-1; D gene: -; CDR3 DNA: TGTGCCAGCAGGCCTCTCGCGGTCTCCTACAATGAGCAGTTCTTC; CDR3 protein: CASRPLAVSYNEQFF
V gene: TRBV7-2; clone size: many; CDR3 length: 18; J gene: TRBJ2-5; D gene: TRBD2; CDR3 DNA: TGTGCCAGCAGCTTAGTGGCTAGCGGGAGGGCCAATGTAGAGACCCAGTACTTC; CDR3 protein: CASSLVASGRANVETQYF